The clone carrying this T cell receptor (beta chain) has a handful of counts. The junction and the germline gene differ at one end; a read error may be behind it. The protocol was immunoSEQ multiplex PCR, while the TCRdb copy is restricted to in-frame clones and leaves out a portion. The sample lists some 490,000 clones; 75% to 90% were seen once. Participants spanned ages roughly 18 to 90 years and resided in fewer than 30 US areas. Before being deemed recovered, Cohort 3 donors had two negative PCRs, clearance, or symptom resolution. These data come from a study of blood T cell repertoires in COVID-19. Study as a whole: T cells, B-cell-depleted T cells, or PBMCs provided the cDNA or gDNA that served as material.

Germline CDR1 is KGHDR and CDR2 is SFDVKD. The CDR3 is made up of 15 amino acids. This TCR came from an older woman who had recovered from COVID-19. The sequenced sample was PBMCs or T cells enriched from blood (not recorded which). V is TRBV24-1 and J is TRBJ2-2, with a possible D match to TRBD1 (6 bases). The CDR3 loop is CATSDPGAKTGELFF. The DNA of the CDR3 is TGTGCCACCAGTGATCCAGGGGCGAAAACCGGGGAGCTGTTTTTT.